This T cell receptor (beta chain) was identified in a study of T cells in Graves' hyperthyroidism and ophthalmopathy. The CDR3 has 16 residues. The J segment lost 6 bases and the V segment lost 3 bases, leaving 9 bases of the junction unmatched. Germline-derived CDR1 and CDR2 are LNHNV and YYDKDF (reference sequence). Researchers amplified the TCR beta CDR3 regions from RNA transcripts. Initially, a first-round RT-PCR of the TCR CDR3 employed the HTBI primer set. MiXCR, run by TCRdb on the multiplex PCR reads, gives a single entry per CDR3 protein. The table has approximately 590,000 distinct CDR3 sequences, 15% to 19% seen once. This clonotype was detected a few times.

The chain combines TRBV15 with TRBJ2-7; 12 positions match TRBD2. The TCR was taken from a young woman with Graves' hyperthyroidism. The sample comprised blood. The CDR3 here is CATSSLTGTSGPEQYF. The CDR3, as DNA: TGTGCCACCAGCAGTCTCACCGGGACTAGCGGGCCCGAGCAGTACTTC.